This TCR beta chain was recovered during a study of CD8 T cell repertoires and HIV-1 epitope variants. About this clone itself: The antigen remains unidentified.

Only in-frame clones appear in the TCRdb table, and some are missing; sequencing was by immunoSEQ multiplex PCR. The table has more than 4,000 clones, 66% seen once; the top ten hold roughly 45%. Trimming pared 5 bases from V and 8 bases from J, leaving 14 bases between. Germline CDR1 is SGHDT and CDR2 is YYEEEE. This CDR3 is 13 amino acids long. Material: cultured CD8+ T cells derived from PBMCs. The TCR originated in a male donor with HIV. The chain combines TRBV5-6 with TRBJ2-1; perhaps D is TRBD1 or TRBD2 (5 bases each). CDR3 loop: CASSFLRGDEQFF. CDR3 bases: TGTGCCAGCAGTTTCCTCAGAGGGGATGAGCAGTTCTTC.